The 11 T cell receptor beta chains in this list originate from one sample, sequenced in a study of T cells in Graves' hyperthyroidism and ophthalmopathy. It was RNA transcripts that yielded the amplified TCR beta CDR3 regions. A first-round RT-PCR of the TCR CDR3 used the HTBI primer set. MiXCR, applied by TCRdb to the multiplex PCR reads, yields one record per CDR3 protein. This repertoire shows tens of thousands of distinct CDR3 sequences, about 53% found once; its top ten account for approximately 3.4%. Material: blood. Receptor source: a woman aged 55-75 years with Graves' ophthalmopathy.

This clonotype was seen a handful of times. CDR3 nucleotide sequence: TGTGCCAGCAGCGTAGGCCTCCTCCACCGAGGCAATGAAAAACTGTTTTTT. This sequence encodes CASSVGLLHRGNEKLFF. The rearrangement links TRBV9 to TRBJ1-4; D uncertain. The CDR3 consists of 17 residues. The V gene lost 0 bases and the J gene lost 5 bases, with 17 bases spanning the gap. The germline CDR1 and CDR2 sequences are SGDLS and YYNGEE.

This clonotype occurred many times. The J gene is TRBJ2-7, the V gene TRBV20-1; possible D gene TRBD2, 5 bases. The V end was cut by 0 bases, the J end by 5 bases, with 14 bases between. This CDR3 is built from 14 residues. The V gene's germline CDR1 is DFQATT and CDR2 SNEGSKA (reference sequence). CDR3 nucleotides: TGCAGTGCTAGAGACCTCGAGGGCACTCACGAGCAGTACTTC. Protein sequence: CSARDLEGTHEQYF.

There are many counts of this clonotype. This chain uses TRBV11-2 with TRBJ2-5; the D gene is possibly TRBD1 (5 bases). Germline V gene data show CDR1 as SGHAT and CDR2 as FQNNGV. This CDR3 spans 14 amino acids. The V gene lost 4 bases and the J gene lost 7 bases, with 16 bases spanning the gap. In DNA form, the CDR3 reads TGTGCCAGCAGCTCAACTGGACCCCAGGGGACCCAGTACTTC. This gives the protein CASSSTGPQGTQYF.

In this sample, this clonotype turned up many times. J is TRBJ2-5 and V is TRBV20-1; unclear D gene. The germline CDR1 and CDR2 sequences are DFQATT and SNEGSKA (reference sequence). CDR3 length: 14 residues. Trimming shortened V by 3 bases and J by 2 bases, and 13 bases separated the two germline ends. The CDR3 DNA reads TGCAGTGCTAGTCCCAGTCCCCAACAAGAGACCCAGTACTTC. Protein sequence: CSASPSPQQETQYF.

This clonotype was found many times. The rearrangement joins TRBV9 to TRBJ2-3, with no clear D. This CDR3 has 14 amino acids. Germline CDR1 reads SGDLS; CDR2 reads YYNGEE. V was pared by 4 bases and J by 3 bases, with 12 bases between. The CDR3 here is CASSFKDPTDTQYF. CDR3 bases: TGTGCCAGCAGCTTCAAGGATCCAACAGATACGCAGTATTTT.

The CDR3 nucleotides read TGTGCCAGCAGGACCCTAGCGGGCTCTGAGCAGTTCTTC. This translates into CASRTLAGSEQFF. The rearrangement uses TRBV6-1 and TRBJ2-1, with TRBD2 matching over 8 bases. This CDR3 comprises 13 residues. Per the germline V gene, CDR1 is MNHNS and CDR2 is SASEGT. V gave up 6 bases and J gave up 9 bases; unmatched junction bases: 7.

This clonotype was counted between two and nine times. Here the CDR3 DNA reads TGTGCCACCAGCAGTTACAGCGCTAATGAAAAACTGTTTTTT. Residues: CATSSYSANEKLFF. The chain is built from TRBV15 and TRBJ1-4; D remains unclear. The CDR3 covers 14 residues. CDR1 is LNHNV, CDR2 YYDKDF, per germline (reference sequence). V lost 3 bases to trimming and J lost 3 bases, with 8 bases between them.

This clonotype showed up many times. The rearrangement links TRBV7-3 to TRBJ2-1; TRBD2 is a possible D gene (6 bases). Germline V gene lookup returns CDR1 SGHTA and CDR2 FQGTGA. This CDR3 has 15 residues. Trimming cost V 6 bases and J 0 bases, with 12 bases left between them. CDR3 DNA: TGTGCCAGCAGTCCTATTAGCGGCTCCTACAATGAGCAGTTCTTC. Its translation is CASSPISGSYNEQFF. The full variable domain, its missing parts supplied by reference TRBV7-3 and TRBJ2-1, is GAGVSQTPSNKVTEKGKYVELRCDPISGHTALYWYRQSLGQGPEFLIYFQGTGAADDSGLPNDRFFAVRPEGSVSTLKIQRTERGDSAVYLCASSPISGSYNEQFFGPGTRLTVL.

In its sample, this clonotype was seen many times. The chain couples TRBV6-1 to TRBJ2-2, with 11 bases lining up with TRBD1. Germline loops: CDR1 MNHNS, CDR2 SASEGT. V lost 6 bases, J lost 5 bases, and 11 bases stayed unmatched. The CDR3 is made up of 17 amino acids. CDR3 DNA: TGTGCCAGCAGCCTTCTCTCGGACAGGGGGCGAACCGGGGAGCTGTTTTTT. Translating gives CASSLLSDRGRTGELFF.

A word on this clonotype: An end of the junction does not agree with germline; a read error may underlie this. The chain is built from TRBV6-1 and TRBJ1-4, with D uncertain. The CDR3 runs to 15 residues. Per germline, CDR1 MNHNS and CDR2 SASEGT. The CDR3 DNA follows: TGTGCCAGCAGTGTCTCACCGGAAGCTAATGAAAAACTGTACTGG. As protein: CASSVSPEANEKLYW.

The chain links TRBV11-3 to TRBJ2-1; D unresolved. Germline CDR1 is SGHNT and CDR2 is YENEEA. V was pared by 5 bases and J by 12 bases, with 17 bases between. CDR3 length equals 13 residues. The CDR3 DNA is TGTGCCAGCAGCGTCGGTGCGGCAGATACGCAGTTCTTC. It is translated as CASSVGAADTQFF.